The TCR beta chain described here comes from a study of blood T cell repertoires in COVID-19 (dated by TCRdb to 2020 to 2022). Study-wide context: Collaborator samples came from the United States, Italy and Spain and covered acute and convalescent phases of COVID-19. The prospective study material was composed of cDNA or gDNA derived from T cells, B-cell-depleted T cells, or PBMCs. Deeply sampled blood TCRbeta repertoires from subjects exposed to, actively infected with, or recovered from COVID-19 were included in the dataset. The repertoires were released in a freely available public database intended as a resource for research on the immune response to SARS-CoV-2. The samples were drawn from two sources: the first 160 participants of the ongoing ImmuneRACE study, and 950 to 1,500 subjects contributed by 6 global collaborators. Sample metadata almost always included a de-identified subject ID, COVID-19 status, age in years and sex. Where available, HLA class I and class II types were obtained from metadata supplied by the sample provider rather than from assay-based typing. The investigation overall reported the following: The amount of clinical and demographic metadata varied by source and participant and was provided uncurated.

The immunoSEQ Assay, a bias-controlled multiplex PCR, was used to amplify TCRbeta CDR3 regions from genomic DNA. Per the original workflow: Within the assay, amplification of reference gene primers was used to estimate how many nucleated cells each sample contained. Sequence reads were collapsed and filtered to measure the absolute abundance of every unique TCRbeta CDR3 rearrangement. For each sample, productive Simpson clonality was calculated as the square root of Simpson's diversity index over productive rearrangements. Drawn from immuneACCESS, this table holds only the in-frame rearrangements with V and J called that TCRdb kept. Clones are partly lost; checked studies trace under half to an unresolved V gene and leave the rest unexplained. The DNA was the basis for D and trimming; V, J and clone size are from that table. The sample table shows about 310,000 clones, and approximately 86% are seen once. The top ten clonotypes cover over 1% of the sample.

From the germline V gene (reference sequence), CDR1 is GTSNPN and CDR2 is SVGIG. V is cut by 1 base and J by 6 bases, and the space between the germline ends is 9 bases. From the cysteine through the phenylalanine, the CDR3 covers 13 amino acids. Only the CDR3 DNA stays, 39 bases, in frame from base 1. Collaborating institutions collected whole blood in K2EDTA tubes following their own protocols. Collaborator samples were shipped for TCRbeta analysis as frozen whole blood, isolated PBMCs, or DNA extracted from either sample type. A word on this clone: Its binding antigen is unknown. Nothing much larger sits one base from this clone, and base qualities are not available.

Sequenced: peripheral blood. This clonotype was obtained from an older man with acute or convalescent COVID-19. This chain joins TRBV30 to TRBJ2-2, and the D gene may be TRBD2, 5 bases matching. The CDR3 region: CAWSGERPGELFF. The nucleotides are TGTGCCTGGAGTGGTGAGCGGCCCGGGGAGCTGTTTTTT.